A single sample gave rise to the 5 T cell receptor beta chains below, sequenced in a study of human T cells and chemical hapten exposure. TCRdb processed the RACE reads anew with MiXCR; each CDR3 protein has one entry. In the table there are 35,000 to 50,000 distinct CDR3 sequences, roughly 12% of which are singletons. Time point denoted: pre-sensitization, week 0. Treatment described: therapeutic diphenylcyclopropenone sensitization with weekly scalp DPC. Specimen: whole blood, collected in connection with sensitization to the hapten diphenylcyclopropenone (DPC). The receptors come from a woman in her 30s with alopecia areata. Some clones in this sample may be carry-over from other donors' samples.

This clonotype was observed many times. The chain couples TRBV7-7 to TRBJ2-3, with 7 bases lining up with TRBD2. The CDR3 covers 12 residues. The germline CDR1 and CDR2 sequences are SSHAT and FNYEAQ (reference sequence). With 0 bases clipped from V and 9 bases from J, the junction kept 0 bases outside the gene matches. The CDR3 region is CASSLAGGTQYF. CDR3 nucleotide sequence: TGTGCCAGCAGCTTAGCCGGGGGGACGCAGTATTTT. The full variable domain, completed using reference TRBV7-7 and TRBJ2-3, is GAGVSQSPRYKVTKRGQDVTLRCDPISSHATLYWYQQALGQGPEFLTYFNYEAQPDKSGLPSDRFSAERPEGSISTLTIQRTEQRDSAMYRCASSLAGGTQYFGPGTRLTVL.

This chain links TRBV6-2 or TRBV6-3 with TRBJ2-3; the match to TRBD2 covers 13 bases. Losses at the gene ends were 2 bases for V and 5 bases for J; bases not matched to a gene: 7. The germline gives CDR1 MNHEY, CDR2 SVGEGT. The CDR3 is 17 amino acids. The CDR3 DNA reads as TGTGCCAGCAGTTACGGAACTAGCGGGAGGGCCAGAGATACGCAGTATTTT. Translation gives CASSYGTSGRARDTQYF.

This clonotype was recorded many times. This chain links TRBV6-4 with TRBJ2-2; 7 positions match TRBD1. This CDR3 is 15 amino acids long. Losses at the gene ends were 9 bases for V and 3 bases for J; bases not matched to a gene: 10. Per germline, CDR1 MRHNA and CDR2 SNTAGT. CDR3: CASSPQGRDTGELFF. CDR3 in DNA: TGTGCCAGTTCCCCACAGGGGCGGGACACCGGGGAGCTGTTTTTT.

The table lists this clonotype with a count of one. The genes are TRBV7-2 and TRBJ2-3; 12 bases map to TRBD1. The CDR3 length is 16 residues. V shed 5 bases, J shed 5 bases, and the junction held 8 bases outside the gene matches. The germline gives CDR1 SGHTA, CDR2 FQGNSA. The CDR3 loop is CASSVGTGGTLDTQYF. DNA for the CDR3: TGTGCCAGCAGCGTCGGGACAGGGGGCACATTAGATACGCAGTATTTT.

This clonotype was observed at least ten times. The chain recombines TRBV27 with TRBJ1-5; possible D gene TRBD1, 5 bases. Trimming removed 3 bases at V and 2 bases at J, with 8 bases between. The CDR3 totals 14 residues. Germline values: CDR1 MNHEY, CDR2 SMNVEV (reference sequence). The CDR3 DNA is TGTGCCAGCAGTTTGGGGGACGGCAATCAGCCCCAGCATTTT. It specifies CASSLGDGNQPQHF.